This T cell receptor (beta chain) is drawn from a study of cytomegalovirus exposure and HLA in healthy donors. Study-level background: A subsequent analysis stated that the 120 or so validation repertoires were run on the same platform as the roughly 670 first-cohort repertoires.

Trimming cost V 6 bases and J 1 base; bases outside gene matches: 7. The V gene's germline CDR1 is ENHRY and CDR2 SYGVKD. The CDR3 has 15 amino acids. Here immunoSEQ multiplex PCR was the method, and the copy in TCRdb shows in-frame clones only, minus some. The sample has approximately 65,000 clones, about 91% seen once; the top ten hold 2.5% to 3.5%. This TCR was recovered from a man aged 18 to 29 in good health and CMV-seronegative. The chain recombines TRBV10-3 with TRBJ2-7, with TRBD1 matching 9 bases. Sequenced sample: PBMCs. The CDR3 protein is CAISTGTGRSYEQYF. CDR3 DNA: TGTGCCATCAGCACCGGGACAGGGAGATCCTACGAGCAGTACTTC.